This paragraph reports one TCR beta chain. This clonotype was counted at least ten times. Its target antigen remains unknown. No base quality values were provided; no much bigger clone lies one nucleotide off. Graves' hyperthyroidism was defined as stable when no progression to ophthalmopathy occurred over 18 months of follow-up. Hyperthyroidism patients were newly diagnosed, had a disease duration of under 2 months, and were aged 18 to 65 years. Patients with uncontrolled infections, other autoimmune diseases, pregnancy or lactation were excluded. Diagnoses relied on clinical symptoms, serum thyroxine and TRAb, thyroid ultrasound and orbital computed tomography. Ficoll-Paque density gradient centrifugation was used to isolate PBMCs from 9.5 to 10 ml of fresh peripheral blood. Total RNA was extracted using Trizol reagent, and RNA quality was assessed on an Agilent 2100 Bioanalyzer. This record belongs to a study of T cells in Graves' hyperthyroidism and ophthalmopathy (dated by TCRdb to between 2019 and 2020). A note on the overall study: Peripheral blood samples were taken at the time of initial diagnosis, prior to any treatment. The study also compared thyroid tissue and blood T-cell repertoires from about 6 Graves' hyperthyroidism patients. The roughly 100 discovery patients were randomly divided into training and test sets at a 7:3 ratio. Following sampling, methimazole starting at 30 mg daily was given to hyperthyroidism patients, and high-dose intravenous methylprednisolone was given to ophthalmopathy patients. The paper describes TCR Vbeta CDR3 sequencing of around 130 peripheral blood samples, made up of some 42 ophthalmopathy patients, roughly 72 hyperthyroidism patients and 17 progressor patients. TCR V-J signatures able to tell the groups apart were searched for in a discovery cohort of about a hundred patients, of whom over 40 had Graves' ophthalmopathy and around 57 had stable Graves' hyperthyroidism. Prospective prediction of ophthalmopathy was tested in an independent validation cohort consisting of 18 to 20 hyperthyroidism patients and over 15 patients who later progressed to ophthalmopathy. Beyond this particular receptor, the publication reports: In validation, progression to ophthalmopathy was predicted by the model with 65% to 71% sensitivity and roughly 76% specificity, a median of around 5.9 months before onset. Blood samples also contained most of the expanded thyroid clonotypes (frequency above 0.001), which suggests that blood repertoires may reflect thyroid immune responses. In cross-validation, a model built on a 13 V-J signature told ophthalmopathy apart from stable hyperthyroidism with just under 90% sensitivity and approximately 84% specificity, and in testing the same model reached 80%/75%. No statistical method was used to fix the sample size in advance, and group allocation was not hidden from the investigators.

CDR1 and CDR2, looked up from the germline V gene, are SGHTA and FQGNSA. V is clipped by 1 base and J by 7 bases, and the sequence between their germline boundaries is 11 bases long. Including cysteine and phenylalanine, the CDR3 has 15 amino acids. CDR3 DNA only is kept here, 45 bases in frame from base 1. The TCR beta CDR3 regions were amplified from the RNA transcripts. For the first round of RT-PCR on the TCR CDR3, the HTBI primer set was used together with the Qiagen OneStep RT-PCR kit. A second multiplex PCR round built the libraries, followed by size selection and purification. Paired-end sequencing of the libraries was performed with 100 bp reads on an Illumina HiSeq2000. The paper's processing steps were these. Raw data were processed with SOAPnuke, discarding reads with adapters, uncalled bases, mean Phred below 15, or no exact constant-primer or identifier match. COPE v1.2.5 was used to merge high-quality paired reads, and clonotypes were defined as unique nucleotide sequences. MiTCR v1.1 was used to align clonotypes to the IMGT TRBV, TRBD and TRBJ reference segments. The analysis was restricted to V-J combinations with a frequency above 0.0001, which together covered 99.2% of the repertoires. A TCS score was defined as the ratio of F50 (clonal expansion) to E x V (chaos), with BLOSUM62-based TCRdist applied between CDR3 peptides within each V-J. Welch's t-statistics and random forest reduced around 520 V-J features to about 12, which were used in a naive Bayes classifier (R e1071). Through fastp at Q25 and MiXCR, TCRdb rebuilt clones from the public reads, retaining in-frame beta chains. Entries are consolidated by CDR3 protein sequence, retaining the most common genes and DNA. TCRdb's processing, not the authors' own work, is the source of the V and J calls. The sample profile shows roughly 700,000 distinct CDR3 sequences; 15% to 20% of them were found once. The ten largest clones represent 15% of the sample.

What was sequenced was blood. This sequence uses TRBV7-2 and TRBJ1-6, with TRBD1 tentatively as D gene (5 bases match). The source of this sequence is a man aged 45 to 65 with Graves' hyperthyroidism. The CDR3 here reads CASSLGGQVNSPLHF. The nucleotide sequence is TGTGCCAGCAGCTTAGGCGGACAAGTGAATTCACCCCTCCACTTT. With the rest looked up from the reference TRBV7-2 and TRBJ1-6 genes rather than sequenced, the full variable domain is GAGVSQSPSNKVTEKGKDVELRCDPISGHTALYWYRQSLGQGLEFLIYFQGNSAPDKSGLPSDRFSAERTGGSVSTLTIQRTQQEDSAVYLCASSLGGQVNSPLHFGNGTRLTVT.